This T cell receptor beta chain originates from a study of blood T cell repertoires in COVID-19. Across the study: Samples representing acute and convalescent COVID-19 were sourced from the United States, Italy and Spain.

This CDR3 contains 14 residues. Per the germline V gene, CDR1 is LNHDA and CDR2 is SQIVND (reference sequence). V lost 6 bases to trimming and J lost 7 bases; unmatched junction nucleotides: 7. Original data processing: Researchers report that nucleated cell counts were estimated from reference gene primer amplification. The data were produced by immunoSEQ multiplex PCR, yet TCRdb's version contains in-frame clones alone and is incomplete. The V and J calls and clone size are taken from that table; D and trimming were inferred from the DNA. The data show approximately 300,000 clones, approximately 90% seen once.

Sequences were obtained from peripheral blood. The chain is built from TRBV19 and TRBJ1-2, with 11 bases fitting TRBD1. The clonotype comes from a woman in her thirties or forties with acute or convalescent COVID-19. CDR3 coding DNA: TGTGCCAGTAGCGAGCGGACAGGGGGCAGTGGCTACACCTTC. This translates into CASSERTGGSGYTF.